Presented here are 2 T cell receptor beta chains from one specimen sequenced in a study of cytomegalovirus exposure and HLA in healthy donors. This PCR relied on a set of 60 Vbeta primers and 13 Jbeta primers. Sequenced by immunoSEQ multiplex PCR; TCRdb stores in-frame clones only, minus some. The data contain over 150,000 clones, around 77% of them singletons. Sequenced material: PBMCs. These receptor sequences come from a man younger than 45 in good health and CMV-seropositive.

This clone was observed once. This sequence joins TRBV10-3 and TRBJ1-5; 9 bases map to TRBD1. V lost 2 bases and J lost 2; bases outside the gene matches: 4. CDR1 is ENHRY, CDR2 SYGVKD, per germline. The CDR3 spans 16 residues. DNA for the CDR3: TGTGCCATCAGTGAGACGGACAGGGGAGGCAATCAGCCCCAGCATTTT. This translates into CAISETDRGGNQPQHF.

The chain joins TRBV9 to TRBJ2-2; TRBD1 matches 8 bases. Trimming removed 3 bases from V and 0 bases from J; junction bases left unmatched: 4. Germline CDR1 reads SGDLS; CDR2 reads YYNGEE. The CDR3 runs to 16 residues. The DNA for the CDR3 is TGTGCCAGCAGCGGAGGGGGACAGGCGAACACCGGGGAGCTGTTTTTT. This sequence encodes CASSGGGQANTGELFF.